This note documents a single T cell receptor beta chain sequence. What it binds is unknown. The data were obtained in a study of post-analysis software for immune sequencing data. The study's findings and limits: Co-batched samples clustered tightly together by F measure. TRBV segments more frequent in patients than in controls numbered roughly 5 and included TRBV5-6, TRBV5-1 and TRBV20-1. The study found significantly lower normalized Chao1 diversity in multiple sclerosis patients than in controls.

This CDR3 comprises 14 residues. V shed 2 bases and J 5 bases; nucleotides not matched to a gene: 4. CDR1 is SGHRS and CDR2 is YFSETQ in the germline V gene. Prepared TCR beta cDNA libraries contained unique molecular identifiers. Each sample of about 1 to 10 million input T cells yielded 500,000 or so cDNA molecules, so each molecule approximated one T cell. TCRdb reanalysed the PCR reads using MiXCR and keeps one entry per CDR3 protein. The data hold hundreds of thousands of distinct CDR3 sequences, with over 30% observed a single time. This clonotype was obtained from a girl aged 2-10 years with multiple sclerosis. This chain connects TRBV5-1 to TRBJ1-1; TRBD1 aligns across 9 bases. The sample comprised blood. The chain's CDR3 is CASSFYRGRTEAFF. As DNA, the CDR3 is TGCGCCAGCAGCTTTTACAGGGGGCGGACTGAAGCTTTCTTT.